This T cell receptor (beta chain) originates from a study of cytomegalovirus exposure and HLA in healthy donors (dated by TCRdb to the late 2010s). About the full investigation: In an earlier analysis of approximately 500 of the donors, 276 Gb of sequence data and 120 million or so unique TCR beta sequences from 150 million to 200 million T cells were reported. HLA typing covered class I and class II loci at four-digit resolution. The study was designed to test whether signatures of past pathogen exposure could be identified by cataloging public T cell receptors. Among roughly 400 genotyped donors of the cohort, an average of around 220,000 unique TCR beta nucleotide sequences was sequenced per donor, of which about 18% were non-productive. Every discovery cohort repertoire had been produced on one sequencing platform. To predict cytomegalovirus infection status, the study brought together high-throughput TCR immunosequencing, statistical association of individual TCRs with disease status, and machine learning. The number of donors typed differed by locus, with about 629-630 for A, B, C, DRB1 and DQB1, 522 for DQA1, 600 to 610 for DPA1, and under 490 for DPB1. In addition to the first cohort of roughly 700 subjects, a separate validation cohort of 120 different subjects was used. An early release covering roughly 640 HLA-typed donors comprised 300 to 350 gigabases of sequencing data and around 80 million unique TCR sequences. The study profiled the T cell repertoires of around 700 subjects by immunosequencing and related them to cytomegalovirus serostatus. Donor age, sex, ethnicity and CMV serostatus were collected together with the repertoire data. In a later analysis, previously published TCR beta repertoires from 670 or so donors were re-analyzed and high-resolution HLA genotyping was added so that TCR occurrence patterns could be studied. An earlier analysis of roughly 580 of the donors used high-throughput TCR beta sequencing to judge whether each TCR beta V gene segment behaved as functional or pseudogenic. A later genetic analysis used genome-wide SNP genotypes for about three fifths of the 666 donors, treating that subset as a discovery cohort. The later analysis used no new phenotypic data to find candidate immune exposures, relying instead on TCR beta sequences and their occurrence across donors. A few DR-DQ haplotypes were treated as single units for association and clustering because of strong linkage in the cohort. The genetic ancestry cluster associated with self-reported Caucasian donors included 81% of the roughly 400 genotyped donors. Findings and caveats that apply to the study as a whole: A few of the identified cytomegalovirus-associated TCR beta chains were confirmed in vitro to be specific for cytomegalovirus antigens. Compared with equally common non-associated chains, HLA-associated TCR beta chains in a later analysis were more clonally expanded and had lower generation probabilities. Because HLA typing was missing for some donors at each locus, association tests included only the typed subset. Several of the top co-occurrence clusters appeared to be linked to parvovirus B19, influenza, CMV and Epstein-Barr virus, according to a later analysis. In this cohort, only TCR beta chains were sequenced, and detectable features were limited by the absence of alpha or paired-chain data. According to a later analysis, most CMV-associated TCR beta chains appeared to be HLA-restricted, and the HLA associations seemed to be driven largely by CMV exposure. In an earlier analysis of fewer than 700 of the donors, most TCR beta V segments appeared in productive rearrangements about 90% or about 30% of the time, broadly matching IMGT annotations. Linkage disequilibrium might explain the correlated functional status among segregating V segments, but an unknown experimental factor could not be ruled out. A later genetic analysis associated a missense DCLRE1C variant with V-gene and J-gene trimming of TCR beta chains, and an independent cohort replicated the association. The only immune exposure information available for the cohort was CMV serostatus. In a later genetic analysis, fewer N-insertions in productive TCRs were reported among donors in an Asian-associated ancestry cluster than the approximately 710-donor mean. Fewer than 20 rarely observed V segments, including chromosome 9 orphons, were excluded from the earlier analysis of a few hundred of the donors because counts were too low. In a later analysis, the rate of TCR association differed among HLA loci, with DRB1 alleles having the most associated TCRs and HLA-C alleles having the fewest. At a false discovery rate of 0.05, a later analysis linked under 20,000 TCR beta sequences to specific HLA alleles. A total of fewer than 200 TCR beta chains were listed by the study as associated with cytomegalovirus. While some public TCRs were present in many individuals, most TCR sequences turned up only very rarely across donors. According to the authors, the approach could potentially be generalized to other disease states and immunological phenotypes. A cluster of highly shared sequence variants was judged likely to represent a technical artifact of the sequencing pipeline. The presence/absence analyses assumed that sequencing depth was roughly uniform across donors, and that assumption may not be true. Assigning TCR associations to individual alleles was difficult when HLA alleles, especially DR and DQ, strongly co-occurred. The 87-base-pair reads could not distinguish some IMGT-functional V segments, including TRBV6-2 and TRBV6-3, so those segments were excluded. Cytomegalovirus status was reported to be diagnosed by the classifier with high specificity and sensitivity in both the original and validation cohorts. A further reported finding was that TCR beta sequences accurately predicted the HLA-A and HLA-B alleles for most subjects in the first cohort.

Library creation used the immunoSEQ multiplex PCR assay. A mixture of 60 forward primers for TCR Vbeta segments and 13 reverse primers for TCR Jbeta segments was used in the multiplex PCR. The CDR3 region of rearranged TCR beta genes was amplified from genomic DNA by a multiplex PCR assay. On the Illumina HiSeq System, the amplified TCR beta libraries were sequenced as 87-base-pair reads. For the original study's pipeline: Across the 700 or so repertoires, a later analysis counted some 81 million unique TCR beta chains, 8.5 million to 12 million of which were shared by at least two donors. Raw reads were error-corrected and collapsed into unique sequences with a nearest-neighbor algorithm that merged closely related sequences to remove PCR and sequencing errors. CDR3 sequences were aligned to IMGT reference sequences to assign V, D and J gene segments. Each retained sequence needed at least a six-nucleotide match to both a V gene segment and a J gene segment. Rearrangements were classified as productive when the CDR3 lacked stop codons and remained in frame with V and J, and all other rearrangements were classified as non-productive. Following IMGT convention, CDR3 was defined as the stretch from the second conserved V-encoded cysteine up to the conserved J-encoded phenylalanine. Sequences without an unambiguous match to a single V gene segment were excluded from the earlier analysis of 450 to 750 of the donors. In an earlier analysis of some 590 of the donors, a V segment was called functional when productive rearrangements were above 56.7%, and segregating when the standard deviation between donors exceeded 5%. To diagnose cytomegalovirus status from the catalog of TCR beta chain sequences, a statistical classification framework was built. In a later analysis, V and J genes were assigned by comparing TCR nucleotide sequences against IMGT/GENE-DB human TR gene sequences. A later analysis assigned CDR3 sequences and most-parsimonious VDJ recombination scenarios with the TCRdist pipeline. In a later analysis, each TCR beta chain was defined by its CDR3 amino acid sequence together with its V-gene family, and reads without a unique V-gene family were excluded. A later analysis removed roughly 590 highly shared, low-generation-probability nucleotide sequences to deal with suspected cross-contamination and a sequencing artifact. For each public chain, a later analysis derived a clonal expansion index from normalized ranks of inferred template counts within each repertoire. A later analysis computed generation probabilities with a VDJ recombination model fitted to out-of-frame rearrangements, and checked the results against IGoR. In a later analysis, TCR-TCR, TCR-HLA and TCR-CMV co-occurrence was scored with hypergeometric tests, and a repertoire-size bias correction was applied to TCR pairs. To estimate false discovery rates, a later analysis permuted the HLA or CMV assignments 20 times. In a later analysis, co-occurring TCRs were grouped with DBSCAN, and TCRdist sequence similarity was added when clustering was performed within HLA-allele-positive subsets. Co-occurrence clustering excluded repertoires with fewer than 30,000 or more than 120,000 public chains, plus five with anomalous nucleotide sharing. TCRdb took this table from immuneACCESS and kept in-frame rearrangements with V and J called. Such tables lack part of the clones; where checked against another copy, unresolved V genes explain under half of the gap, and the rest is unexplained. The V and J calls and clone size are taken from that table; D and trimming were inferred from the DNA. The sample includes around 100,000 clones, with around 64% observed a single time. The ten top clones hold 2.2% of the sample.

The cohort comprised approximately 700 healthy bone marrow donors. At the time of sampling, every cohort member was nominally healthy, though immune exposures that went unrecorded were likely present. The donor was CMV seronegative and was included in the group of around 320 seronegative cohort members. Every donor gave a peripheral blood sample, and the peripheral blood mononuclear cells from that sample were used for TCR beta sequencing. The Qiagen DNeasy Blood Extraction Kit was used to extract genomic DNA from the blood cell samples. There are a few counts of this clone. Its antigen target is currently unknown. Per-base qualities were not stored, and no clone one base away is much larger. The germline V and J ends show losses of 6 bases and 11 bases respectively, and no gene match explains 12 bases of the junction. The germline V gene (reference sequence) yields MNHEY for CDR1 and SMNVEV for CDR2. From the cysteine through the phenylalanine, the CDR3 covers 13 amino acids. Only the CDR3 portion is preserved as DNA: 39 bases, with reading frame beginning at the first base.

The origin of this receptor is a woman younger than 45 in good health and CMV-seronegative. The chain is encoded by TRBV27 joined to TRBJ2-7; 8 nucleotides in the junction match TRBD2. The sequenced material came from PBMCs. The CDR3 region has the sequence CASRSGSSTGEYF. The nucleotides read TGTGCCAGCAGGAGCGGGAGCTCCACAGGCGAGTACTTC.